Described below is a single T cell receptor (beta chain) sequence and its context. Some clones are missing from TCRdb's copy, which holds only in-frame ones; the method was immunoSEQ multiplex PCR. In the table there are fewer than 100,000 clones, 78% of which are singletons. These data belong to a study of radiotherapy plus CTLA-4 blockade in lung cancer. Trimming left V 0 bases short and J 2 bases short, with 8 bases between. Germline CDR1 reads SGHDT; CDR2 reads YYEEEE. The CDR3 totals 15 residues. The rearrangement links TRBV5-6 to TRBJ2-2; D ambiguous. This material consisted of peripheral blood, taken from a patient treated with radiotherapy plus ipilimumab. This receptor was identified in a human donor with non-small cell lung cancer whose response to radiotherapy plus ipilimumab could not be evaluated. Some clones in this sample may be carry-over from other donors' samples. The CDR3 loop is CASSLVLYNTGELFF. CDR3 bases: TGTGCCAGCAGCTTGGTATTGTATAACACCGGGGAGCTGTTTTTT.